The 8 T cell receptor beta chains below all came from one sample that was sequenced in a study of blood T cell repertoires in COVID-19 (dated by TCRdb to between 2020 and 2021). Library construction relied on the immunoSEQ multiplex PCR assay. The source is immuneACCESS, and TCRdb retained only in-frame sequences with V and J called. Part of the clones is not carried over; for the studies checked, unresolved V genes explain less than half of this, and the remainder is unexplained. In this sample the table shows 250,000 to 300,000 clones, over 75% of which occur a single time. Roughly 10% of the sample lies in the top ten. Sequencing was performed on peripheral blood. The source of these receptors is a woman aged 70-85 years with COVID-19, enrolled during active disease.

J is TRBJ1-2 and V is TRBV28; maybe TRBD1 (6 bases). CDR3 length: 14 amino acids. Germline V CDR1 and CDR2: MDHEN, SYDVKM. V was clipped by 6 bases and J by 3 bases, with 14 bases between them. DNA for the CDR3: TGTGCCAGCAGATTAGGGGGGGCGGACTATGGCTACACCTTC. The encoded protein is CASRLGGADYGYTF.

This chain joins TRBV7-8 and TRBJ2-7; 8 bases fit TRBD2. Germline V gives CDR1 SGHVS, CDR2 FQNEAQ. The CDR3 sequence is 13 residues long. Trimming removed 4 bases from V and 3 bases from J; junction bases left unmatched: 2. The CDR3 DNA follows: TGTGCCAGCAGCTCCGGGACTAGCTACGAGCAGTACTTC. This translates into CASSSGTSYEQYF.

In DNA form, the CDR3 reads TGTGCCACCAGTGGGGGGGGAGGCGCTAGCGAGATCGAAGAGACCCAGTACTTC. Protein product: CATSGGGGASEIEETQYF. The chain is built from TRBV24-1 and TRBJ2-5, with 7 positions matching TRBD2. J lost 3 bases, V lost 5 bases, and 17 bases had no gene match. The CDR3 has 18 amino acids. CDR1 is KGHDR, CDR2 SFDVKD, per germline.

The V call is TRBV19, the J call TRBJ2-2; 10 nucleotides line up with TRBD2. V trimming: 5 bases; J trimming: 1 base; junction bases outside the gene matches: 4. The CDR3 consists of 16 residues. Germline lookup yields CDR1 LNHDA and CDR2 SQIVND (reference sequence). CDR3 coding DNA: TGTGCCAGTAGTCTACTAGCGGGACTGAACACCGGGGAGCTGTTTTTT. Amino acid sequence: CASSLLAGLNTGELFF.

V usage is TRBV28 and J usage is TRBJ1-2; TRBD1 is a possible D gene (5 bases). Germline assignment: CDR1 MDHEN and CDR2 SYDVKM. The CDR3 is 15 residues long. Trimming cost V 5 bases and J 2 bases, with 15 bases left between them. The DNA for the CDR3 is TGTGCCAGCAGTGGGGCGGATAGTACCAACTATGGCTACACCTTC. It yields the protein CASSGADSTNYGYTF.

V is TRBV4-3 and J is TRBJ1-1, with D unclear. Trimming stripped 0 bases from V and 4 bases from J, with 12 bases between. CDR3 length: 15 residues. Germline values: CDR1 LGHNA, CDR2 YSLEER. The CDR3 spells CASSQESGVGTEAFF. Written as DNA, the CDR3 is TGCGCCAGCAGCCAAGAGAGCGGTGTGGGCACTGAAGCTTTCTTT.

V and J are TRBV24-1 and TRBJ2-3; 9 bases map to TRBD1. The CDR3 runs 17 residues. V lost 5 bases to trimming and J lost 5 bases; unmatched junction nucleotides: 13. Germline CDR1 reads KGHDR; CDR2 reads SFDVKD. For the CDR3, the DNA is TGTGCCACCAGTGGGACCACCGGGACAGGGAGCGTAGATACGCAGTATTTT. Its translation: CATSGTTGTGSVDTQYF.

This rearrangement joins TRBV30 to TRBJ1-3, with 9 positions matching TRBD1. The CDR3 has 13 residues. Germline V CDR1 and CDR2: GTSNPN, SVGIG (reference sequence). After removal of 7 bases from V and 5 bases from J, the junction contained 6 bases not matched to a gene. CDR3 sequence (DNA): TGTGCCTCGGCGGGGACAGGGAGAAACACCATATATTTT. It yields the protein CASAGTGRNTIYF.